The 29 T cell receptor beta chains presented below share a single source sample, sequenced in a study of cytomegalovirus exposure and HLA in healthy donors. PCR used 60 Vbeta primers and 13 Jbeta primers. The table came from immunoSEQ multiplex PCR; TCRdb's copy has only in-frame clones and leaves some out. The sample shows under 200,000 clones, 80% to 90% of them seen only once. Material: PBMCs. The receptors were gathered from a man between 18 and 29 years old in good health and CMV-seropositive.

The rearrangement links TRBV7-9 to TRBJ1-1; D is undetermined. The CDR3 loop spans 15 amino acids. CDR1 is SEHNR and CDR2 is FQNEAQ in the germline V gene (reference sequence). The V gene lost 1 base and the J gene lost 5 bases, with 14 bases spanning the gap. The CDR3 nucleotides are TGTGCCAGCAGCTTAGAAAGGGTAGGGAGGACTGAAGCTTTCTTT. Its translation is CASSLERVGRTEAFF.

The CDR3 bases are TGTGCCAGCAGCACGAACAGGGGACACACCGGGGAGCTGTTTTTT. Its protein is CASSTNRGHTGELFF. This sequence joins TRBV11-2 and TRBJ2-2, with TRBD1 identical over 7 bases. The V gene's germline CDR1 is SGHAT and CDR2 FQNNGV. Trimming took 5 bases from V and 3 from J; bases not matched to a gene: 6. This CDR3 comprises 15 residues.

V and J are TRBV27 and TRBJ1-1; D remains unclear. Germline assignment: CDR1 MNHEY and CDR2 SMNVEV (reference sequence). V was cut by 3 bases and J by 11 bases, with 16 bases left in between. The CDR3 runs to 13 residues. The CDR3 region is CASSFVGESVAFF. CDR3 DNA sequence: TGTGCCAGCAGTTTCGTTGGAGAAAGTGTGGCTTTCTTT.

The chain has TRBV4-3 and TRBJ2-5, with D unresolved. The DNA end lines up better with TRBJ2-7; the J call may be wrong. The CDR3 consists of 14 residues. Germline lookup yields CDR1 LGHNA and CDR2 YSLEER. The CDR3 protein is CASSQDSVGYEQYF. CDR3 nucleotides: TGCGCCAGCAGCCAAGATTCGGTGGGCTACGAGCAGTACTTC.

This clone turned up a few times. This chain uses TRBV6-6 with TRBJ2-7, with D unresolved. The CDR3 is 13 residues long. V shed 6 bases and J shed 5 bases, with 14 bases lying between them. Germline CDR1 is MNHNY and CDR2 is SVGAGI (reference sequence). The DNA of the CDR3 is TGTGCCAGCAGAATGAAGCTTACGGACGAGCAGTACTTC. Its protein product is CASRMKLTDEQYF.

The CDR3 DNA reads TGTGCCAGTAGTTCGGGACAGGGAAGGGTCGAGCAGTACTTC. Its protein is CASSSGQGRVEQYF. This chain uses TRBV19 with TRBJ2-7, with 9 bases fitting TRBD1. CDR1 is LNHDA, CDR2 SQIVND, per germline (reference sequence). V shed 5 bases and J 6 bases; nucleotides not matched to a gene: 8. This CDR3 is built from 14 residues.

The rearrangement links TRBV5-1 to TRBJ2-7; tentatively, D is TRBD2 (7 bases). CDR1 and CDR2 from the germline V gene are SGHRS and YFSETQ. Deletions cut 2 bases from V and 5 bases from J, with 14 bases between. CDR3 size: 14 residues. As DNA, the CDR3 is TGCGCCAGCAGCTTACTCCGGGGGGCTAACGAGCAGTACTTC. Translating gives CASSLLRGANEQYF.

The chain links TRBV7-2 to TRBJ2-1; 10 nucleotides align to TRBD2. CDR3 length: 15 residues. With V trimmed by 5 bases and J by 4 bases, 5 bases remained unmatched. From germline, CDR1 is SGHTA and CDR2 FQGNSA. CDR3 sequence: CASSRSSGGYNEQFF. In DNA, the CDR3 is TGTGCCAGCAGCCGGTCTAGCGGGGGTTACAATGAGCAGTTCTTC.

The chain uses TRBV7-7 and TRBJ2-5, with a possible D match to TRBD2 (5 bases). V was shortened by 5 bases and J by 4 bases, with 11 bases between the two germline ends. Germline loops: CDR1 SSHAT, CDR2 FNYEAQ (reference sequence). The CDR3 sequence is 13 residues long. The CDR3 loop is CASSRERRETQYF. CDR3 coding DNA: TGTGCCAGCAGCAGAGAGCGGAGAGAGACCCAGTACTTC.

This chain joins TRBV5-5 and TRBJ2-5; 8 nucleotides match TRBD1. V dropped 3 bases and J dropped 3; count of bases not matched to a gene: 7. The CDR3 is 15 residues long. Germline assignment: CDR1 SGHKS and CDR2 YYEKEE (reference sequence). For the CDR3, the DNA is TGTGCCAGCAGCTCACAGGGGGGCCCAAAAGAGACCCAGTACTTC. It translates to CASSSQGGPKETQYF.

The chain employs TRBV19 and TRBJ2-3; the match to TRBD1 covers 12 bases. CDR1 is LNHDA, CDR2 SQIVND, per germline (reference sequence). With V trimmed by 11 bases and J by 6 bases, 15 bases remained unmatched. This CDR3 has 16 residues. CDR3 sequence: CASSAPRDRGRDTQYF. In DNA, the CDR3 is TGTGCCTCCTCGGCGCCGCGGGACAGGGGGCGGGATACGCAGTATTTT. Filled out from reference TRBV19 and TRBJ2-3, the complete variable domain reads DGGITQSPKYLFRKEGQNVTLSCEQNLNHDAMYWYRQDPGQGLRLIYYSQIVNDFQKGDIAEGYSVSREKKESFPLTVTSAQKNPTAFYLCASSAPRDRGRDTQYFGPGTRLTVL.

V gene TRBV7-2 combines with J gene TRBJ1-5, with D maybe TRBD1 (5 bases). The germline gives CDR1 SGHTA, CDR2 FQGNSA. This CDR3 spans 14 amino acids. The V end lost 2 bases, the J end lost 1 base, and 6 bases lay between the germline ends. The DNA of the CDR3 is TGTGCCAGCAGCTTAACAGGCAGCAATCAGCCCCAGCATTTT. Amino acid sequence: CASSLTGSNQPQHF.

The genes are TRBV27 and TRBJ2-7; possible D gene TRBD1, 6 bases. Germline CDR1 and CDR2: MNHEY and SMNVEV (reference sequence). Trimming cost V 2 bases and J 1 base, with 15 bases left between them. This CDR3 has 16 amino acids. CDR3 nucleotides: TGTGCCAGCAGTTTACAGTGGGGGCAGGGGTCCTACGAGCAGTACTTC. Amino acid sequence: CASSLQWGQGSYEQYF.

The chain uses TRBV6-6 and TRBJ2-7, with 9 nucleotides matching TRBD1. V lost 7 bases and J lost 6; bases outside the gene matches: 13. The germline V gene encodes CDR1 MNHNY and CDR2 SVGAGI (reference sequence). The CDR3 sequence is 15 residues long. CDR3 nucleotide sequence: TGTGCCAGCACTATTGTCGGGACAGGGAGTGGCGAGCAGTACTTC. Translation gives CASTIVGTGSGEQYF.

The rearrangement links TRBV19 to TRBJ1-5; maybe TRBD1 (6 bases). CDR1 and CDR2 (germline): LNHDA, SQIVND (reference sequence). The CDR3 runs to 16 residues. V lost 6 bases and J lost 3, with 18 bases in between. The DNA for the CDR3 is TGTGCCAGTAGCACCACAAGACAGGCCTACAATCAGCCCCAGCATTTT. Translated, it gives CASSTTRQAYNQPQHF.

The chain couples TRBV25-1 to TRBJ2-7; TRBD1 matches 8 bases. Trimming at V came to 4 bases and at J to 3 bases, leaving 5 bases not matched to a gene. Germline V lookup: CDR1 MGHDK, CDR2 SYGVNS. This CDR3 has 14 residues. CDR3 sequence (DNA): TGTGCCAGCAGTGCCGGACAGGGCGACTACGAGCAGTACTTC. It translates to CASSAGQGDYEQYF.

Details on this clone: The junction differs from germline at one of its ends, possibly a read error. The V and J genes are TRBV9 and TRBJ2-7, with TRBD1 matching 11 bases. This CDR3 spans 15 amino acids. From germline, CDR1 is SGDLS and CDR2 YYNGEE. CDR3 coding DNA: TGTGCCAGCAGCGCAGGACAGGGGGCCTCCTACGAGCGGTACTTC. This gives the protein CASSAGQGASYERYF.

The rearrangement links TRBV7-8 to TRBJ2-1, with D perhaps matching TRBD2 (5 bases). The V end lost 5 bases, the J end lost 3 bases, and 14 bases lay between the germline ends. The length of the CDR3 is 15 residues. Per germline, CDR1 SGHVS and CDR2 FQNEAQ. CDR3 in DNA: TGTGCCAGCAGCCCCGGGATTACGATCTACAATGAGCAGTTCTTC. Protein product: CASSPGITIYNEQFF.

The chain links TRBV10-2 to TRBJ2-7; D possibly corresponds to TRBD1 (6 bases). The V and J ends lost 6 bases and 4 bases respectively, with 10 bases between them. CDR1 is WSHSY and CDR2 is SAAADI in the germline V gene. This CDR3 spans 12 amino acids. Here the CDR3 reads CASSLQGYEQYF. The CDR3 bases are TGCGCCAGCAGCCTACAGGGTTACGAGCAGTACTTC.

Here the CDR3 reads CASSLKQSSGYTF. The CDR3 region has the DNA TGTGCCAGCAGCTTAAAACAGAGTTCGGGCTACACCTTC. This chain joins TRBV7-2 and TRBJ1-2; D gene uncertain. The CDR3 length is 13 residues. Germline CDR1 SGHTA, CDR2 FQGNSA. V was shortened by 2 bases and J by 8 bases, with 12 bases between the two germline ends.

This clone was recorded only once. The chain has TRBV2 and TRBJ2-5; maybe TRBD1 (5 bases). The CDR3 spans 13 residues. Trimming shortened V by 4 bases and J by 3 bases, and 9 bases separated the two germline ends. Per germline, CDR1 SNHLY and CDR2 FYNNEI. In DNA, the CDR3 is TGTGCCAGCAGTGGGGCCAGGGAAGAGACCCAGTACTTC. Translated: CASSGAREETQYF.

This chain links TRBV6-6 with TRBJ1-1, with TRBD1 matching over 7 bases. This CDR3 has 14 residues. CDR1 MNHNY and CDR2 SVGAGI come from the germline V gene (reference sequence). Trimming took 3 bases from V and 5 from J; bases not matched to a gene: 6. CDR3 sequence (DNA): TGTGCCAGCAGTTATCAGGGGGTAGGTACTGAAGCTTTCTTT. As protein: CASSYQGVGTEAFF.

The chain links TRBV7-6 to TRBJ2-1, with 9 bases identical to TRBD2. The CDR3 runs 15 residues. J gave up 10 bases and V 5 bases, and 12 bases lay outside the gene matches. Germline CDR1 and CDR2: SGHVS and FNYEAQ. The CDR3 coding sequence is TGTGCCAGCAGCCACGCGGGGGGGATCGCGGCGGAGCAGTTCTTC. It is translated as CASSHAGGIAAEQFF.

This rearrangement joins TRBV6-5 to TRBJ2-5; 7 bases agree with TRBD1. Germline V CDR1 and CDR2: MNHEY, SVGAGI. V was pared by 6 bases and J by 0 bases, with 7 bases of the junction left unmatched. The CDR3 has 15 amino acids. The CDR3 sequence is CASRTGISYQETQYF. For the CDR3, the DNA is TGTGCCAGCAGGACAGGGATCTCGTACCAAGAGACCCAGTACTTC.

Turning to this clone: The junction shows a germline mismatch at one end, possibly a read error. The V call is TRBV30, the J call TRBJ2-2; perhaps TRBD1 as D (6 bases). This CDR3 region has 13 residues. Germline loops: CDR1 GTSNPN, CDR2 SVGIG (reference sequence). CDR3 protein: CARSRQEPGELFF. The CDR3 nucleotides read TGTGCCCGGAGCCGACAGGAGCCCGGGGAGCTGTTTTTT.

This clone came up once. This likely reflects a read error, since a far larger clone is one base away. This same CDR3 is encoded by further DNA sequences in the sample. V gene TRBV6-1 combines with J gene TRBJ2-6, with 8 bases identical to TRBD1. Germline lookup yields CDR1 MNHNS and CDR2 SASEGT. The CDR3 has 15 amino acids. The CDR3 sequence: CASSEQGAGANVLTF. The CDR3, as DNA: TGTGCCAGTAGTGAACAGGGGGCTGGGGCCAACGTCCTGACTTTC.

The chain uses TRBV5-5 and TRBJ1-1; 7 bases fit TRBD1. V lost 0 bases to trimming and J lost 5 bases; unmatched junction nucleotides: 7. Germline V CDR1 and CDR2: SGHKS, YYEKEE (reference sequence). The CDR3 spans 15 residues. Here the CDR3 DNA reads TGTGCCAGCAGCTTGGACGGCAGGGGGATAACTGAAGCTTTCTTT. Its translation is CASSLDGRGITEAFF.

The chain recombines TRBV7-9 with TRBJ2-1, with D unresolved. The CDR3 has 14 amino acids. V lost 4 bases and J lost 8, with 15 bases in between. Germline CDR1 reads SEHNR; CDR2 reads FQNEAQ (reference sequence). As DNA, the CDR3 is TGTGCCAGCAGCTCCCCTAGAATTGCGTATGAGCAGTTCTTC. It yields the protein CASSSPRIAYEQFF.

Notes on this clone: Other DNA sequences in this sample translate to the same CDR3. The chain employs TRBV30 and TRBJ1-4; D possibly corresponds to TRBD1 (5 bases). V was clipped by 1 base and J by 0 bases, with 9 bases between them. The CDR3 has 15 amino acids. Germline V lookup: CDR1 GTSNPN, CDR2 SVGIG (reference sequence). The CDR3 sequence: CAWSDTGATNEKLFF. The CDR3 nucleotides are TGTGCCTGGAGTGATACAGGCGCAACTAATGAAAAACTGTTTTTT.